A selection of T cell receptor beta chains follows, all from one sample in a study of T-cell reconstitution after alpha-beta-depleted transplantation in children. TCRdb passed the PCR reads through MiXCR, listing each CDR3 protein once. The repertoire holds approximately 420,000 distinct CDR3 sequences, with roughly a tenth as singletons. This specimen consisted of PBMCs from the stem cell graft donor, obtained from the stem cell graft. The receptors derive from a human donor who donated a stem cell graft to a child with acute myeloid leukemia. Each CDR3 is given with its conserved first and last residue. A D gene is named only where the DNA matches it firmly. Size values are once, few and many counts, or a class for expanded clones, and some rows have none.

j_call clone_size v_call d_call cdr3_nt cdr3_aa
TRBJ1-1 many TRBV7-8 NA TGTGCCAGCAGCTTAGCTAGCGAAGCTTTCTTT CASSLASEAFF
TRBJ2-7 few TRBV5-4 TRBD2 TGTGCCAGCAGCCCCGGACTAGACCCTTCCTACGAGCAGTACTTC CASSPGLDPSYEQYF
TRBJ2-5 once TRBV5-6 NA TGTGCCAGCAGCTTGGGACTGCCCGTCCCCGGATATACCCAGTACTTC CASSLGLPVPGYTQYF
TRBJ1-5 NA TRBV6-2/TRBV6-3 TRBD1 TGTGCCAGCAGTTACCGACCTAGGGGGCGGAATGCTGGTAGCAATCAGCCCCAGCATTTT CASSYRPRGRNAGSNQPQHF
TRBJ1-1 NA TRBV4-2 TRBD1 TGTGCCAGCAGCCAAGATGGGGTCGCGGCAGGGGGCTGGAACACTGAAGCTTTCTTT CASSQDGVAAGGWNTEAFF
TRBJ2-5 many TRBV10-2 NA TGCGCCAGCAGCGAGGACGTGACCCAGTACTTC CASSEDVTQYF
TRBJ2-4 NA TRBV29-1 NA TGCAGCGTTTTTGGTGGGATCCTAGCCAAAAACATTCAGTACTTC CSVFGGILAKNIQYF
TRBJ2-5 NA TRBV7-9 NA TGTGCCAGCAGCTTACAGGACAGAGAGACCCAGTACTTC CASSLQDRETQYF
TRBJ2-4 few TRBV10-3 TRBD1 TGTGCCATCGGGACAGGTCAAGCCAAAAACATTCAGTACTTC CAIGTGQAKNIQYF
TRBJ1-1 few TRBV29-1 TRBD1 TGCAGCGTTGTGTCCGTTAAGGTGCGTCGGACAGGGAGGGTCCTGCCTGAAGCTTTCTTT CSVVSVKVRRTGRVLPEAFF
TRBJ2-1 NA TRBV5-6 NA TGTGCCAGCAGGTCAACTTACAATGAGCAGTTCTTC CASRSTYNEQFF
TRBJ1-4 NA TRBV7-8 TRBD1 TGTGCCAGCAGCTCGACAGGGAAACGGGCTAATGAAAAACTGTTTTTT CASSSTGKRANEKLFF
TRBJ1-1 NA TRBV7-8 NA TGTGCCAGCAGCCCTAGTAGGGGTTCCACTGAAGCTTTCTTT CASSPSRGSTEAFF
TRBJ2-7 NA TRBV6-1 TRBD2 TGTGCCAGCAGACCTAGCGGAGGATCCTACGAGCAGTACTTC CASRPSGGSYEQYF
TRBJ2-3 NA TRBV6-1 TRBD2 TGTGCCAGCAGGGGACTAGCGGGACGCACAGATACGCAGTATTTT CASRGLAGRTDTQYF
TRBJ2-7 few TRBV4-2 NA TGTGCCAGCAGCGCAACGCAGGACTGGATCGTCTACGAGCAGTACTTC CASSATQDWIVYEQYF
TRBJ2-7 few TRBV7-8 TRBD1 TGTGCCAGCAGCTCCCGGGACAGGAGAGGCGAGCAGTACTTC CASSSRDRRGEQYF
TRBJ2-1 NA TRBV5-1 TRBD1 TGCGCCAGCAGCTTGGAGGCAGGGGGCATGTACAATGAGCAGTTCTTC CASSLEAGGMYNEQFF
TRBJ2-4 few TRBV6-5 NA TGTGCCAGCAGTTCCCAGGGAGGTGGAGGCAAAAACATTCAGTACTTC CASSSQGGGGKNIQYF
TRBJ1-1 few TRBV5-1 NA TGCGCCAGCAGCACCCAGACAGTTAACACTGAAGCTTTCTTT CASSTQTVNTEAFF
TRBJ2-5 few TRBV5-1 NA TGCGCCAGCTCTCCCCTCGGGGGCGATGAGACCCAGTACTTC CASSPLGGDETQYF
TRBJ2-3 many TRBV27 TRBD1 TGTGCCAGCAGTTTACCCCCGGGACAGGGGGCGCATACGCAGTATTTT CASSLPPGQGAHTQYF
TRBJ1-1 few TRBV3-1 TRBD1 TGTGCCAGCAGCCAAGACAAAGTACAGGGGGGTAAAACTTTCTTT CASSQDKVQGGKTFF
TRBJ1-5 few TRBV30 NA TGTGCCTTGTCTTTTGGAGGTTCGAGTCAGCCCCAGCATTTT CALSFGGSSQPQHF
TRBJ2-3 NA TRBV29-1 NA TGCAGCGTGGACGGAGAGTTGTATACGCAGTATTTT CSVDGELYTQYF
TRBJ2-5 NA TRBV20-1 TRBD2 TGCAGTGCCAATCTAGCGGGGGGCCCGGGGACCCAGTACTTC CSANLAGGPGTQYF
TRBJ2-3 few TRBV5-1 TRBD1 TGCGCCAGCAGCCCGGGTCCCGGGACAGGGACCAGCACAGATACGCAGTATTTT CASSPGPGTGTSTDTQYF
TRBJ1-1 NA TRBV5-6 NA TGTGCCAGCAGCTGGGCTTCGGGCGAGAACACTGAAGCTTTCTTT CASSWASGENTEAFF
TRBJ2-2 NA TRBV3-1 NA TGTGCCAGCAGCCAAGACTCCTACACCGGGGAGCTGTTTTTT CASSQDSYTGELFF
TRBJ1-2 NA TRBV4-1 TRBD1 TGCGCCAGCAGCCCTCTGGACAGGGATGGCTACACCTTC CASSPLDRDGYTF
TRBJ1-3 many TRBV6-1 NA TGTGCCACCCTAAGTGGGTTCTCTGGAAACACCATATATTTT CATLSGFSGNTIYF
TRBJ2-1 few TRBV7-8 NA TGTGCCAGCAGCTTAGAATCAGGGGCGGATCGATATGAGCAGTTCTTC CASSLESGADRYEQFF
TRBJ2-5 NA TRBV7-3 NA TGTGCCAGCAGCCCACAGGGCGGGGAAGAGACCCAGTACTTC CASSPQGGEETQYF
TRBJ2-2 many TRBV6-1 TRBD1 TGTGCCAGCAGTCGCAAATCGGGACAGGGTAACACCGGGGAGCTGTTTTTT CASSRKSGQGNTGELFF
TRBJ2-2 few TRBV5-1 NA TGCGCCAGCACTCCTACAAACACCGGGGAGCTGTTTTTT CASTPTNTGELFF
TRBJ2-1 NA TRBV5-1 TRBD2 TGCGCCAGCAGCTTGGTATCTAGCGGGAGTGTTGAGCAGTTCTTC CASSLVSSGSVEQFF